This entry features one TCR beta chain sequence. The data are from a study of T cell responses to AZD1222 COVID-19 vaccine. The V gene lost 2 bases and the J gene lost 4 bases, with 6 bases spanning the gap. The CDR3 runs 13 residues. Germline CDR1 and CDR2: MNHNS and SASEGT. Data came from immunoSEQ multiplex PCR; TCRdb stores just in-frame clones and leaves some out. This table has approximately 100,000 clones, approximately 89% appearing once. The source was peripheral blood, collected on day 0 of AZD1222 vaccination. J is TRBJ1-5 and V is TRBV6-1; no firm D call. The TCR comes from an adult in good health. For the CDR3, the DNA is TGTGCCAGCAGTGAAACCAATAATCAGCCCCAGCATTTT. Protein product: CASSETNNQPQHF.